The next 18 T cell receptor beta chains were all read from a single sample in a study of B cell selection in AIRE deficiency. Data came from immunoSEQ multiplex PCR; TCRdb stores just in-frame clones and leaves some out. The sample lists some 25,000 clones; approximately 96% were seen once. CD4+CD127+ cells were sorted as the conventional CD4 T cells. Sequencing was performed on CD4+CD127+ conventional T cells sorted from PBMCs. These TCRs come from a human donor in good health.

The J gene is TRBJ2-3, the V gene TRBV9, with D possibly TRBD2 on 6 matching bases. The CDR3 is made up of 16 amino acids. CDR1 SGDLS and CDR2 YYNGEE come from the germline V gene. V lost 0 bases, J lost 2 bases, and 13 bases lay in between. The CDR3 sequence is CASSVVAGQTTDTQYF. The CDR3 DNA follows: TGTGCCAGCAGCGTAGTGGCGGGGCAGACCACAGATACGCAGTATTTT.

The chain joins TRBV7-3 to TRBJ2-3; TRBD2 aligns across 8 bases. Germline V gives CDR1 SGHTA, CDR2 FQGTGA. This CDR3 spans 13 amino acids. Trimming removed 5 bases from V and 5 bases from J; junction bases left unmatched: 3. Written as DNA, the CDR3 is TGTGCCAGCAGCGCGACTAGCGTAGATACGCAGTATTTT. Translating gives CASSATSVDTQYF. Full variable domain (outside the CDR3, taken from reference TRBV7-3 and TRBJ2-3): GAGVSQTPSNKVTEKGKYVELRCDPISGHTALYWYRQSLGQGPEFLIYFQGTGAADDSGLPNDRFFAVRPEGSVSTLKIQRTERGDSAVYLCASSATSVDTQYFGPGTRLTVL.

The V and J genes are TRBV19 and TRBJ2-5; TRBD1 aligns across 9 bases. The DNA end lines up better with TRBJ2-7; the J call may be wrong. The CDR3 has 15 residues. Per the germline V gene, CDR1 is LNHDA and CDR2 is SQIVND (reference sequence). CDR3 nucleotide sequence: TGTGCCAGTAGTATAAGTGGGACAGGGTCCTACGAGCAGTACTTC. Its translation is CASSISGTGSYEQYF.

The gene calls are TRBV5-1 and TRBJ1-2; possible D gene TRBD1, 5 bases. The V end lost 0 bases, the J end lost 6 bases, and 12 bases lay between the germline ends. The V gene's germline CDR1 is SGHRS and CDR2 YFSETQ. CDR3 length equals 14 residues. CDR3 in DNA: TGCGCCAGCAGCTTGGCCGGCAGGGTGGATGGCTACACCTTC. Its protein is CASSLAGRVDGYTF.

The chain couples TRBV11-2 to TRBJ1-1; no definite D call. CDR3 length: 16 amino acids. Germline V gene data show CDR1 as SGHAT and CDR2 as FQNNGV. V lost 5 bases to trimming and J lost 4 bases, with 20 bases between them. The CDR3 sequence: CASSAPSGTDITEAFF. The DNA for the CDR3 is TGTGCCAGCAGCGCACCGTCCGGTACAGACATCACTGAAGCTTTCTTT.

This clone was recorded only once. The gene calls are TRBV5-4 and TRBJ1-6; no reliable D call. In germline, CDR1 is SGHNT, CDR2 YYREEE (reference sequence). Trimming removed 0 bases from V and 0 bases from J, with 10 bases in between. The CDR3 contains 17 residues. The CDR3 here is CASSLDPVSSYNSPLHF. CDR3 DNA sequence: TGTGCCAGCAGCTTGGATCCGGTGAGCTCCTATAATTCACCCCTCCACTTT.

The V gene is TRBV7-3, the J gene TRBJ1-1, with TRBD1 matching over 8 bases. The CDR3 is 18 amino acids. After removal of 1 base from V and 3 bases from J, the junction contained 13 bases not matched to a gene. Germline CDR1 SGHTA, CDR2 FQGTGA. CDR3 in amino acids: CASSLNAGGSLMDTEAFF. CDR3 nucleotides: TGTGCCAGCAGCTTAAATGCAGGGGGCTCGTTGATGGACACTGAAGCTTTCTTT.

The chain carries TRBV10-1 and TRBJ1-6; D gene uncertain. CDR3 length: 13 residues. The germline gives CDR1 WNHNN, CDR2 SYGVQD (reference sequence). Trimming left V 5 bases short and J 7 bases short, with 9 bases between. CDR3 coding DNA: TGCGCCAGCAGTTCGACAAGCAATTCACCCCTCCACTTT. Protein sequence: CASSSTSNSPLHF.

This chain joins TRBV15 and TRBJ1-2; the D gene is possibly TRBD1 (5 bases). Trimming removed 0 bases at V and 7 bases at J, with 18 bases between. Germline CDR1 is LNHNV and CDR2 is YYDKDF (reference sequence). The CDR3 is 16 residues long. The CDR3 is CATSRDLTAAGGGYTF. In DNA, the CDR3 is TGTGCCACCAGCAGAGATCTTACAGCCGCTGGGGGTGGCTACACCTTC.

The V and J genes are TRBV2 and TRBJ2-7, with D perhaps matching TRBD1 (6 bases). V dropped 8 bases and J dropped 4 bases, with 18 bases sitting between them. Germline CDR1 reads SNHLY; CDR2 reads FYNNEI. There are 14 residues in the CDR3. The CDR3: CASQHPGQTYEQYF. CDR3 DNA: TGTGCCAGCCAACACCCGGGACAAACATACGAGCAGTACTTC. Full variable domain (remainder filled in from reference TRBV2 and TRBJ2-7): EPEVTQTPSHQVTQMGQEVILRCVPISNHLYFYWYRQILGQKVEFLVSFYNNEISEKSEIFDDQFSVERPDGSNFTLKIRSTKLEDSAMYFCASQHPGQTYEQYFGPGTRLTVT.

The rearrangement links TRBV19 to TRBJ2-1, with 13 bases fitting TRBD2. The CDR3 consists of 17 residues. CDR1 and CDR2 (germline): LNHDA, SQIVND (reference sequence). V lost 3 bases to trimming and J lost 3 bases; unmatched junction nucleotides: 5. The CDR3 DNA sequence: TGTGCCAGTAGTATCCGGACTAGCGGGGGCCTCTACAATGAGCAGTTCTTC. Its translation is CASSIRTSGGLYNEQFF.

The V call is TRBV7-9, the J call TRBJ1-1, with 10 bases matching TRBD1. CDR3 length: 11 residues. V lost 4 bases, J lost 12 bases, and 2 bases stayed unmatched. The germline gives CDR1 SEHNR, CDR2 FQNEAQ (reference sequence). DNA for the CDR3: TGTGCCAGCAGCTCGGGACAGGGGCCTTTCTTT. Its translation: CASSSGQGPFF.

The CDR3 reads CAWSTSGGGTQYF. Here the CDR3 DNA reads TGTGCCTGGAGTACCAGCGGTGGAGGGACCCAGTACTTC. The chain is built from TRBV30 and TRBJ2-5, with D perhaps matching TRBD2 (5 bases). The V gene lost 2 bases and the J gene lost 7 bases, with 14 bases spanning the gap. Germline V lookup: CDR1 GTSNPN, CDR2 SVGIG (reference sequence). The CDR3 is 13 residues long.

The CDR3 sequence: CASRPAGQGASDSNQPQHF. The CDR3, as DNA: TGTGCCAGCCGCCCAGCGGGACAGGGGGCTTCAGATAGCAATCAGCCCCAGCATTTT. This chain links TRBV21-1 with TRBJ1-5; TRBD1, the D gene given by the table, was not confirmed from the DNA. TRBV21-1 is deemed a pseudogene. The CDR3 has 19 amino acids.

The V gene is TRBV11-2, the J gene TRBJ2-3; TRBD1 matches at 9 bases. V shed 5 bases, J shed 1 base, and the junction held 4 bases outside the gene matches. The V gene's germline CDR1 is SGHAT and CDR2 FQNNGV. This CDR3 comprises 15 residues. Here the CDR3 reads CASSGRDRGTDTQYF. CDR3 DNA sequence: TGTGCCAGCAGCGGCCGGGACAGGGGCACAGATACGCAGTATTTT.

The rearrangement joins TRBV15 to TRBJ1-5; maybe TRBD1 (6 bases). CDR3 length: 18 residues. Trimming stripped 0 bases from V and 1 base from J, with 16 bases between. Germline V gene lookup returns CDR1 LNHNV and CDR2 YYDKDF (reference sequence). CDR3 sequence (DNA): TGTGCCACCAGCAGAGATAGGGGGGTAGGAAAAAGCAATCAGCCCCAGCATTTT. This codes for CATSRDRGVGKSNQPQHF.

The chain employs TRBV6-6 and TRBJ2-3; tentatively, D is TRBD2 (5 bases). V lost 0 bases and J lost 3, with 7 bases in between. The CDR3 runs 14 residues. Germline V gives CDR1 MNHNY, CDR2 SVGAGI (reference sequence). CDR3 nucleotides: TGTGCCAGCAGTTACTCGACGGGGACAGATACGCAGTATTTT. Residues: CASSYSTGTDTQYF.

V is TRBV5-1 and J is TRBJ2-7; weak D call: TRBD2 (6 bases). This CDR3 comprises 15 residues. Germline V gives CDR1 SGHRS, CDR2 YFSETQ. V shed 4 bases and J shed 0 bases, with 14 bases lying between them. The CDR3 bases are TGCGCCAGCAGCCCCGGGACTCCTTCCTCCTACGAGCAGTACTTC. The encoded protein is CASSPGTPSSYEQYF.